This T cell receptor gamma chain was identified during a study of Vδ1+ human thymocytes. Findings and caveats of the study: Thymic TRG and TRD repertoires appeared highly polyclonal, with Gaussian CDR3 length distributions.

The J segment lost 1 base and the V segment lost 4 bases, leaving 4 bases of the junction unmatched. Germline CDR1 and CDR2: VENAVY and YDSYNSRV. The CDR3 is 13 residues long. Extracted RNA was reverse transcribed into cDNA. CDR3 amplicons came from multiplex PCR with pooled V-gene forward and constant-region reverse primers. TCRdb re-analyzed the multiplex PCR reads via CATT. The repertoire holds 20,000 to 25,000 gamma-chain clones, with roughly 13% as singletons. About this clone: Its antigen is still unknown. Different DNA sequences within this sample yield the same CDR3.

Input material: Vdelta1+ gamma-delta thymocytes from the thymus. Described subset: FACS-sorted CD3+ TCRalphabeta- TCRVdelta1+ TCRVdelta2- thymocytes. The clonotype comes from a child younger than two who had congenital heart surgery. The rearrangement links TRGV8 to TRGJ1 or TRGJ2. The CDR3 reads CATWDQNYYKKLF. The CDR3, as DNA: TGTGCCACCTGGGACCAAAATTATTATAAGAAACTCTTT.